This TCR beta chain came from a study of T cells in Graves' hyperthyroidism and ophthalmopathy. It was RNA transcripts that yielded the amplified TCR beta CDR3 regions. TCR CDR3 regions were first amplified by RT-PCR with HTBI primers. One entry per CDR3 protein, called by TCRdb with MiXCR from the multiplex PCR reads. This sample has more than 300,000 distinct CDR3 sequences; about 18% occur once, and the top ten carry approximately 30%. V was shortened by 0 bases and J by 0 bases, with 11 bases between the two germline ends. The CDR3 has 15 amino acids. Germline CDR1 DFQATT, CDR2 SNEGSKA (reference sequence).

The clonotype was recovered from a young woman with Graves' hyperthyroidism that later progressed to Graves' ophthalmopathy. This sequence joins TRBV20-1 and TRBJ1-1; the D gene is possibly TRBD1 (5 bases). Sequenced: blood. The DNA of the CDR3 is TGCAGTGCTAGAGATCTGCAGGGAATGAACACTGAAGCTTTCTTT. Translated, it gives CSARDLQGMNTEAFF.